These T cell receptor beta chains were read from a single sample in a study of shared clonotypes between healthy human individuals. The table came from immunoSEQ multiplex PCR; TCRdb's copy has only in-frame clones and leaves some out. Among some 2,400,000 clones, roughly 95% were seen once, and the ten largest hold around 0.13%. Sequenced input: naive CD4+ T cells sorted from blood. The receptors originated from a man aged 18 to 30 in good health. Both conserved end residues are part of each CDR3. Each record gives: J gene, V gene, D gene, clone size, CDR3 protein, CDR3 DNA. D genes are given only for firm matches. Only part of the rows carry a size: once, few, many, or a class if the clone is expanded.

TRBJ2-7 TRBV30 TRBD2 NA CAWNGGGSYEQYF TGTGCCTGGAACGGCGGGGGGTCCTACGAGCAGTACTTC
TRBJ2-7 TRBV7-2 TRBD1 NA CASRDPGTGTYEQYF TGTGCCAGCAGAGACCCCGGGACAGGGACCTACGAGCAGTACTTC
TRBJ2-4 TRBV7-2 TRBD2 once CASSLASGGAKNIQYF TGTGCCAGCAGCTTAGCGTCGGGGGGAGCCAAAAACATTCAGTACTTC
TRBJ2-7 TRBV7-9 NA NA CASSLASVGEQYF TGTGCCAGCAGCTTAGCATCCGTCGGCGAGCAGTACTTC
TRBJ2-7 TRBV5-4 NA few CASSLDGPYEQYF TGTGCCAGCAGCTTGGACGGTCCCTACGAGCAGTACTTC
TRBJ1-4 TRBV28 NA NA CASLKPGLINEKLFF TGTGCCAGCCTCAAGCCGGGACTGATTAATGAAAAACTGTTTTTT
TRBJ2-6 TRBV19 TRBD2 NA CASSISGGAGANVLTF TGTGCCAGTAGTATCTCTGGGGGGGCTGGGGCCAACGTCCTGACTTTC
TRBJ2-7 TRBV4-1 TRBD1 NA CASSQDRDRQLYEQYF TGCGCCAGCAGCCAAGATAGGGACAGACAACTCTACGAGCAGTACTTC
TRBJ2-7 TRBV28 NA NA CASNRYGDSYEQYF TGTGCCAGCAACCGCTACGGGGACTCCTACGAGCAGTACTTC
TRBJ2-2 TRBV6-6 NA NA CASTKSSAGELFF TGTGCCAGCACCAAAAGTTCGGCCGGGGAGCTGTTTTTT
TRBJ1-2 TRBV18 NA NA CASSPLRDGRNNYGYTF TGTGCCAGCTCACCACTGAGGGACGGACGGAATAACTATGGCTACACCTTC
TRBJ1-6 TRBV4-1 TRBD1 few CASSQDRGQSASYNSPLHF TGCGCCAGCAGCCAAGACAGGGGACAGTCAGCCTCCTATAATTCACCCCTCCACTTT
TRBJ2-1 TRBV6-5 NA NA CASSPWGSHNEQFF TGTGCCAGCAGCCCTTGGGGCAGTCACAATGAGCAGTTCTTC
TRBJ2-7 TRBV7-2 NA NA CASSPRAGSYEQYF TGTGCCAGCAGCCCAAGAGCAGGCTCCTACGAGCAGTACTTC
TRBJ1-1 TRBV7-2 NA NA CASSRGGTLTEAFF TGTGCCAGCAGCCGTGGGGGCACGCTCACTGAAGCTTTCTTT
TRBJ2-7 TRBV7-2 TRBD1 NA CASSPWDSSYEQYF TGTGCCAGCAGCCCTTGGGACAGCTCCTACGAGCAGTACTTC
TRBJ1-1 TRBV6-5 TRBD1 once CASSYRTGLYEAFF TGTGCCAGCAGTTACAGGACAGGCCTGTATGAAGCTTTCTTT
TRBJ2-7 TRBV6-1 NA NA CASSVERDNYEQYF TGTGCCAGCAGTGTCGAGCGCGATAATTACGAGCAGTACTTC
TRBJ1-2 TRBV9 NA NA CASSRGLTQEGYTF TGTGCCAGCAGCAGAGGGCTAACTCAGGAAGGCTACACCTTC
TRBJ2-2 TRBV9 NA NA CASESPNTGELFF TGTGCCAGCGAGTCCCCGAACACCGGGGAGCTGTTTTTT
TRBJ2-1 TRBV5-6 TRBD2 NA CASSAGRGDEQFF TGTGCCAGCAGCGCCGGGAGGGGCGATGAGCAGTTCTTC
TRBJ2-7 TRBV6-6 NA NA CASSYSFEQYF TGTGCCAGCAGTTACTCCTTCGAGCAGTACTTC
TRBJ1-5 TRBV19 TRBD1 NA CASWDRVSNQPQHF TGTGCCAGCTGGGACAGGGTTAGCAATCAGCCCCAGCATTTT
TRBJ2-7 TRBV4-1 TRBD2 NA CASSQDPGTSGRYEQYF TGCGCCAGCAGCCAAGATCCCGGGACTAGCGGAAGATACGAGCAGTACTTC
TRBJ2-1 TRBV2 TRBD2 once CASIRSWDYTVDEQFF TGTGCCAGCATTAGGTCCTGGGACTATACCGTCGATGAGCAGTTCTTC
TRBJ2-7 TRBV5-1 NA NA CASSLGSADYYEQYF TGCGCCAGCAGCTTGGGGTCGGCAGACTACTACGAGCAGTACTTC
TRBJ1-5 TRBV10-2 TRBD1 NA CASSPGQGLPQHF TGCGCCAGCAGCCCCGGACAGGGGTTGCCCCAGCATTTT
TRBJ1-1 TRBV7-9 NA NA CASIRLQGPNTEAFF TGTGCCAGCATCCGACTCCAGGGCCCGAACACTGAAGCTTTCTTT
TRBJ1-5 TRBV2 TRBD1 NA CASAMTGYSNQPQHF TGTGCCAGCGCAATGACAGGGTATAGCAATCAGCCCCAGCATTTT
TRBJ1-2 TRBV10-2 NA NA CASSESTGRYGYTF TGCGCCAGCAGTGAGTCTACAGGGAGGTACGGCTACACCTTC
TRBJ1-1 TRBV30 NA once CAWIKTPMNTEAFF TGTGCCTGGATAAAGACACCAATGAACACTGAAGCTTTCTTT
TRBJ2-7 TRBV28 NA NA CASSLEQGSYEQYF TGTGCCAGCAGTTTAGAGCAGGGGTCCTACGAGCAGTACTTC
TRBJ1-1 TRBV14 NA NA CASSHTTANTEAFF TGTGCCAGCAGCCATACGACAGCGAACACTGAAGCTTTCTTT
TRBJ2-5 TRBV30 NA NA CAWSVRRGIGETQYF TGTGCCTGGAGTGTTCGCCGGGGGATCGGAGAGACCCAGTACTTC
TRBJ1-2 TRBV7-9 NA NA CASSLGDRLYGYTF TGTGCCAGCAGCTTAGGTGACAGACTCTATGGCTACACCTTC
TRBJ1-1 TRBV2 NA NA CASTTGREATEAFF TGTGCCAGCACGACCGGCAGGGAGGCCACTGAAGCTTTCTTT
TRBJ2-2 TRBV5-1 TRBD2 NA CASSLIAGVHTGELFF TGCGCCAGCAGCTTAATAGCGGGGGTCCACACCGGGGAGCTGTTTTTT
TRBJ2-1 TRBV9 TRBD2 NA CASSVGLAGALSYNEQFF TGTGCCAGCAGCGTAGGACTAGCGGGGGCCCTCTCCTACAATGAGCAGTTCTTC
TRBJ1-2 TRBV29-1 NA NA CSAQGGRLGGYTF TGCAGCGCCCAGGGCGGGCGCCTGGGAGGCTACACCTTC
TRBJ1-1 TRBV4-1 NA NA CASSLEYLTGTGAFF TGCGCCAGCAGCCTAGAATATTTGACAGGAACGGGAGCTTTCTTT
TRBJ2-2 TRBV7-2 NA NA CASSFLGGTNTGELFF TGTGCCAGCAGCTTCCTTGGCGGTACGAACACCGGGGAGCTGTTTTTT
TRBJ2-2 TRBV11-2 NA NA CASSLMSGASTGELFF TGTGCCAGCAGCTTAATGTCGGGAGCGAGCACCGGGGAGCTGTTTTTT
TRBJ1-2 TRBV27 NA NA CASRGTGTGNYGYTF TGTGCCAGCAGGGGGACCGGGACCGGTAACTATGGCTACACCTTC
TRBJ2-7 TRBV30 NA NA CAWSKGPYEQYF TGTGCCTGGAGTAAGGGGCCCTACGAGCAGTACTTC
TRBJ1-5 TRBV27 NA NA CASSLTGLRSQPQHF TGTGCCAGCAGTTTAACAGGGCTAAGGAGTCAGCCCCAGCATTTT
TRBJ1-1 TRBV5-1 NA NA CASSLGSLGGNTEAFF TGCGCCAGCAGCTTGGGGAGCCTTGGTGGGAACACTGAAGCTTTCTTT
TRBJ1-1 TRBV30 NA NA CASPGPQNTEAFF TGTGCCTCTCCGGGACCCCAGAACACTGAAGCTTTCTTT
TRBJ2-2 TRBV18 NA NA CASSPPLAGQNTGELFF TGTGCCAGCTCACCACCCCTCGCGGGGCAGAACACCGGGGAGCTGTTTTTT
TRBJ2-5 TRBV7-2 NA NA CASSLVGGAQETQYF TGTGCCAGCAGCTTAGTGGGGGGGGCCCAAGAGACCCAGTACTTC
TRBJ2-1 TRBV5-1 NA once CASRPLATSYNEQFF TGCGCCAGCAGGCCGTTAGCGACTTCCTACAATGAGCAGTTCTTC
TRBJ1-5 TRBV10-3 TRBD1 NA CAISSGQVNQPQHF TGTGCCATCAGTTCCGGACAGGTCAATCAGCCCCAGCATTTT
TRBJ1-6 TRBV9 NA NA CASSVRTFWGKKNSPLHF TGTGCCAGCAGCGTAAGGACCTTCTGGGGGAAAAAAAATTCACCCCTCCACTTT
TRBJ2-2 TRBV19 NA NA CASASTGWDTTGELFF TGTGCCAGTGCTTCTACAGGGTGGGACACCACCGGGGAGCTGTTTTTT
TRBJ1-2 TRBV2 TRBD1 NA CASSLLGTGETNYGYTF TGTGCCAGCAGTCTCCTCGGGACAGGGGAAACTAACTATGGCTACACCTTC
TRBJ1-3 TRBV10-3 NA NA CAISESTSWAGNTIYF TGTGCCATCAGTGAGTCGACCAGTTGGGCTGGAAACACCATATATTTT